One sample yielded the 2 T cell receptor beta chains listed below, sequenced in a study of blood T cell repertoires in COVID-19. Profiled with immunoSEQ multiplex PCR; TCRdb holds only in-frame clones, not every one. The sample lists around 200,000 clones, 85% to 90% occurring once. Material: peripheral blood. These receptor sequences come from a man between 65 and 80 years old with active or convalescent COVID-19.

This chain uses TRBV9 with TRBJ2-1; D is unresolved. Germline V gene data show CDR1 as SGDLS and CDR2 as YYNGEE. This CDR3 has 11 amino acids. Between the trimmed V and J ends, which lost 0 bases and 10 bases, there was a span of 5 bases. The CDR3 reads CASSVGGEQFF. The CDR3 DNA reads as TGTGCCAGCAGCGTAGGAGGCGAGCAGTTCTTC.

This clone appeared once. This chain joins TRBV28 and TRBJ2-7; D is perhaps TRBD1 (5 bases). The CDR3 totals 13 residues. With 5 bases removed from V and 0 bases from J, the gap between germline ends came to 8 bases. Germline-derived CDR1 and CDR2 are MDHEN and SYDVKM. CDR3 in DNA: TGTGCCAGCAGTAGGACAAACTCCTACGAGCAGTACTTC. Amino acids: CASSRTNSYEQYF.